The sequence of this T cell receptor (beta chain) was determined in a study of cytomegalovirus exposure and HLA in healthy donors listed by TCRdb under 2017. Background on the whole study: An earlier analysis of under 600 of the donors reported about 290 Gb of sequence data and around 120 million unique TCR beta sequences from 150 million to 200 million T cells. Approximately 300 gigabases of sequencing data and around 80 million unique TCR sequences made up an early release that covered approximately 700 HLA-typed donors. Of the 300 to 450 genotyped donors, 81% were placed in the genetic ancestry cluster associated with self-reported Caucasian donors. The study aimed to test whether signatures of past pathogen exposure could be identified by cataloging public T cell receptors. The study used immunosequencing to profile the T cell repertoires of some 600 subjects and linked those repertoires to cytomegalovirus serostatus. A separate validation cohort of 90 to 150 different subjects was used in addition to the roughly 640-subject first cohort. High-throughput TCR immunosequencing, statistical association of individual TCRs with disease status, and machine learning were combined to predict cytomegalovirus infection status. To study patterns of TCR occurrence, a later analysis re-analyzed previously published TCR beta repertoires from 666 donors and added high-resolution HLA genotyping. Rather than drawing on any new phenotypic data, the later analysis identified candidate immune exposures from TCR beta sequences and the way those sequences occurred across donors. An earlier analysis of roughly 600 of the donors used high-throughput TCR beta sequencing to judge whether each TCR beta V gene segment behaved as functional or pseudogenic. Donor age, sex, ethnicity and CMV serostatus were compiled alongside the repertoire data. In a later genetic analysis, genome-wide SNP genotypes for about 65% of the roughly 700 donors were used, and that subset was treated as a discovery cohort. All discovery cohort repertoires had been generated on a single sequencing platform. HLA typing included class I and class II loci at four-digit resolution. Typing coverage varied by locus: roughly 629-640 donors for A, B, C, DRB1 and DQB1; about 520 for DQA1; more than 600 for DPA1; roughly 470 for DPB1. Roughly 5 DR-DQ haplotypes were handled as single units for association and clustering, since linkage in the cohort was strong. Across about 370 genotyped donors of the cohort, an average of approximately 200,000 unique TCR beta nucleotide sequences per donor were sequenced, and roughly a sixth of those sequences were non-productive. General conclusions and limits of the study: In both the original and validation cohorts, the classifier was reported to diagnose cytomegalovirus status with high specificity and sensitivity. The 87-base-pair reads could not distinguish some IMGT-functional V segments, including TRBV6-2 and TRBV6-3, so those segments were excluded. A further reported finding was that TCR beta sequences accurately predicted the HLA-A and HLA-B alleles for most subjects in the first cohort. Because counts were too low, more than 15 rarely observed V segments, including chromosome 9 orphons, were excluded from the earlier analysis of several hundred of the donors. In a later analysis, TCR association rates were found to vary across HLA loci, with the most associated TCRs seen for DRB1 alleles and the fewest for HLA-C alleles. Most TCR sequences were observed very rarely across donors, whereas some public TCRs were present in many individuals. In a later analysis, about 16,000 TCR beta sequences were associated with specific HLA alleles at a false discovery rate of 0.05. Sequencing depth was assumed to be roughly uniform across donors in the presence/absence analyses, though that assumption may not hold. The authors suggested that the approach could potentially be extended to other disease states and immunological phenotypes. In vitro tests confirmed that a few of the cytomegalovirus-associated TCR beta chains recognize cytomegalovirus antigens. CMV serostatus was the only immune exposure information available for the cohort. In an earlier analysis of fewer than 700 of the donors, most TCR beta V segments appeared in productive rearrangements about 90% or about 30% of the time, broadly matching IMGT annotations. According to a later analysis, most CMV-associated TCR beta chains appeared to be HLA-restricted, and the HLA associations seemed to be driven largely by CMV exposure. A later genetic analysis associated a missense DCLRE1C variant with V-gene and J-gene trimming of TCR beta chains, and an independent cohort replicated the association. Linkage disequilibrium might explain the correlated functional status among segregating V segments, but an unknown experimental factor could not be excluded. When HLA alleles, especially DR and DQ, strongly co-occurred, attributing TCR associations to individual alleles was difficult. In a later analysis, HLA-associated TCR beta chains showed more clonal expansion and lower generation probabilities than non-associated chains that were equally common. Several of the top co-occurrence clusters appeared to be linked to parvovirus B19, influenza, CMV and Epstein-Barr virus, according to a later analysis. A cluster of highly shared sequence variants was judged likely to represent a technical artifact of the sequencing pipeline. Because HLA typing was missing for some donors at each locus, association tests included only the typed subset. In a later genetic analysis, fewer N-insertions in productive TCRs were reported among donors in an Asian-associated ancestry cluster than the roughly 640-donor mean. In the study, some 160 TCR beta chains were listed as associated with cytomegalovirus. Only TCR beta chains were sequenced in this cohort, and the absence of alpha or paired-chain data limited detectable features.

This clone was seen only a few times. What antigen it recognizes has not been identified. The record has no base qualities; no much larger clone is one base away. The library relied on the immunoSEQ multiplex PCR assay. The multiplex PCR relied on a mix of 60 forward primers for TCR Vbeta segments and 13 reverse primers for TCR Jbeta segments. The CDR3 region of rearranged TCR beta genes was amplified from genomic DNA with a multiplex PCR assay. On the Illumina HiSeq System, the amplified TCR beta libraries were sequenced as 87-base-pair reads. On the authors' methods: Across the 670 or so repertoires, a later analysis counted 80 million or so unique TCR beta chains, around 11 million of which were shared by at least two donors. A nearest-neighbor algorithm error-corrected the raw reads and collapsed the reads into unique sequences, merging closely related sequences to remove PCR and sequencing errors. V, D and J gene segments were assigned by aligning CDR3 sequences to IMGT reference sequences. For a sequence to be retained, at least a six-nucleotide match to both a V gene segment and a J gene segment was required. Rearrangements were classified as productive when the CDR3 lacked stop codons and remained in frame with V and J, and all other rearrangements were classified as non-productive. Following IMGT convention, CDR3 was defined as the stretch from the second conserved V-encoded cysteine to the conserved J-encoded phenylalanine. Sequences without an unambiguous match to a single V gene segment were excluded from the earlier analysis of a few hundred of the donors. In an earlier analysis of several hundred of the donors, V segments were called functional above 56.7% productive rearrangements and were called segregating when the between-donor standard deviation exceeded 5%. A statistical classification framework was built for diagnosing cytomegalovirus status from the catalog of TCR beta chain sequences. A later analysis assigned V and J genes by comparing TCR nucleotide sequences with IMGT/GENE-DB human TR gene sequences. The TCRdist pipeline was used in a later analysis to assign CDR3 sequences and most-parsimonious VDJ recombination scenarios. In a later analysis, each TCR beta chain was defined by its CDR3 amino acid sequence together with its V-gene family, and reads lacking a unique V-gene family were excluded. In a later analysis, some 600 highly shared, low-generation-probability nucleotide sequences were removed to address suspected cross-contamination and a sequencing artifact. In a later analysis, a clonal expansion index was calculated for each public chain from normalized within-repertoire ranks of inferred template counts. In a later analysis, generation probabilities were computed with a VDJ recombination model fitted to out-of-frame rearrangements, and the resulting probabilities were checked against IGoR. A later analysis scored TCR-TCR, TCR-HLA and TCR-CMV co-occurrence with hypergeometric tests, applying a repertoire-size bias correction to TCR pairs. A later analysis estimated false discovery rates by permuting HLA or CMV assignments 20 times. In a later analysis, co-occurring TCRs were grouped with DBSCAN, and TCRdist sequence similarity was added when clustering was performed within HLA-allele-positive subsets. Repertoires with fewer than 30,000 or more than 120,000 public chains were left out of co-occurrence clustering, as were roughly five repertoires with anomalous nucleotide sharing. Imported from immuneACCESS, the table was reduced by TCRdb to in-frame sequences with V and J called. These copies leave out some clones; in studies compared against another copy, an unresolved V gene accounts for under half, and the cause of the remainder is not known. The DNA was the basis for D and trimming; V, J and clone size are from that table. The sample table lists over 150,000 clones, around 83% of them with a count of one. The ten top clones hold roughly 2.5% of the sample.

There are 14 amino acids in the CDR3, from cysteine to phenylalanine inclusive. The sequence is cut down to CDR3 DNA, 42 bases in frame from base 1. V trim: 5 bases; J trim: 5 bases; unmatched bases: 8. Via the germline V gene (reference sequence), CDR1 is SEHNR and CDR2 FQNEAQ. The cohort comprised 710 or so healthy bone marrow donors. All cohort members were sampled while nominally healthy, although unrecorded immune exposures were likely present. The donor was CMV seropositive and belonged to the group of 250 to 300 seropositive cohort members. A peripheral blood sample was collected from each donor, and TCR beta sequencing was performed on peripheral blood mononuclear cells. Genomic DNA was extracted from the blood cell samples with the Qiagen DNeasy Blood Extraction Kit.

This clonotype was obtained from a man aged 30 to 45 in good health and CMV-seropositive. The chain is made from TRBV7-9 and TRBJ2-5; the junction holds 7 bases that match TRBD2. The sequenced sample was PBMCs. The DNA sequence is as follows: TGTGCCAGCAGCCTGATGGGGGGAGGGGAGACCCAGTACTTC. Its protein product is CASSLMGGGETQYF.